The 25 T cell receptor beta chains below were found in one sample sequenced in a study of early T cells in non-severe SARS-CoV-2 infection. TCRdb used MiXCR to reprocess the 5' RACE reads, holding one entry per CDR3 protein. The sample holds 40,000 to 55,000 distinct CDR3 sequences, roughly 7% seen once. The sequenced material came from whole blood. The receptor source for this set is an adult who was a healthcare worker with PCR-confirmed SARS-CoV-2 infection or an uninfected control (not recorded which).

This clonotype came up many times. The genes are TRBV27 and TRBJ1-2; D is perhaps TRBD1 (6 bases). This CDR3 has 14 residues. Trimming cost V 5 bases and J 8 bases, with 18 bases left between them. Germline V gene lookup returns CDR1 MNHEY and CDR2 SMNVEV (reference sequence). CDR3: CASSLQGSLYGYTF. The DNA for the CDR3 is TGTGCCAGCAGTCTACAGGGTTCTCTGTACGGCTACACCTTC.

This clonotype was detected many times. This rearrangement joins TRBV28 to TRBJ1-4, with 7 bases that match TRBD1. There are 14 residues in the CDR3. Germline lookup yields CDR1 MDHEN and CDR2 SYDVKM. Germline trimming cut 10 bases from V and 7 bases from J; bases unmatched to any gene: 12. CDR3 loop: CATGIRQGGEKLFF. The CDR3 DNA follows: TGTGCCACCGGAATTCGACAGGGTGGTGAAAAACTGTTTTTT.

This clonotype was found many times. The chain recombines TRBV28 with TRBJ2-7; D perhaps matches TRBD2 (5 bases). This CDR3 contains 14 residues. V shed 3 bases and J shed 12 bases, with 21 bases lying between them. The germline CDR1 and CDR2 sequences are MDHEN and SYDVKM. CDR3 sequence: CASSFFHGIFGLYF. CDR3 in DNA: TGTGCCAGCAGTTTCTTCCACGGGATATTCGGGCTGTACTTC.

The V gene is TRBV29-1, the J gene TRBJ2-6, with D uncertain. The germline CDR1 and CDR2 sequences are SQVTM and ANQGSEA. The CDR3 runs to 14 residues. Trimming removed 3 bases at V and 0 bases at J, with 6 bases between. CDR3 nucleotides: TGCAGCGTTGATGTCCGCTCTGGGGCCAACGTCCTGACTTTC. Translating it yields CSVDVRSGANVLTF. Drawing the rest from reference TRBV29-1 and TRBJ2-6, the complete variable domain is SAVISQKPSRDICQRGTSLTIQCQVDSQVTMMFWYRQQPGQSLTLIATANQGSEATYESGFVIDKFPISRPNLTFSTLTVSNMSPEDSSIYLCSVDVRSGANVLTFGAGSRLTVL.

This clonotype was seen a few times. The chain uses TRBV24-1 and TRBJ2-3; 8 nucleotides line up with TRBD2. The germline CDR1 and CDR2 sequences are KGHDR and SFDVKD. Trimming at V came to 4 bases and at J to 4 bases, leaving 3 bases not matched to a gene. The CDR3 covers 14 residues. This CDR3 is CATSDRGGADTQYF. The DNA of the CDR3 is TGTGCCACCAGTGACCGGGGGGGGGCAGATACGCAGTATTTT.

This CDR3 reads CASSAYRDRGHYGYTF. As DNA, the CDR3 is TGTGCCAGCAGTGCATACCGGGACAGGGGGCACTATGGCTACACCTTC. This chain links TRBV28 with TRBJ1-2, with 12 bases fitting TRBD1. CDR3 length equals 16 residues. Trimming cost V 5 bases and J 3 bases; bases outside gene matches: 7. Germline V gives CDR1 MDHEN, CDR2 SYDVKM.

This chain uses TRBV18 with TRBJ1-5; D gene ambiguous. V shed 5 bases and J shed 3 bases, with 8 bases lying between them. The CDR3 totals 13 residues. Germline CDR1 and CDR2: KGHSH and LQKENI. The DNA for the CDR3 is TGTGCCAGCTCAGTGGAGCTCAATCAGCCCCAGCATTTT. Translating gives CASSVELNQPQHF.

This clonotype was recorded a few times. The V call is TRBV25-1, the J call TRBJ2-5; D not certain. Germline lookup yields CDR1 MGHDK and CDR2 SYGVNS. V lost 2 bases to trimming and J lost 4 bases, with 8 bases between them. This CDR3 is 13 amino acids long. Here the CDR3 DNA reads TGTGCCAGCAGTGAAAACTCTGTAGAGACCCAGTACTTC. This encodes CASSENSVETQYF.

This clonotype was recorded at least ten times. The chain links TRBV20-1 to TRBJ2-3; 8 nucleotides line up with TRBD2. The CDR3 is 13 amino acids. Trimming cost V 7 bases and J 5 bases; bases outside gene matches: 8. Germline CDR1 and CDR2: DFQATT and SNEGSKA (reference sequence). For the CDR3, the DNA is TGCAGTGTCAACGGGGGGGCCGGAGATACGCAGTATTTT. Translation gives CSVNGGAGDTQYF.

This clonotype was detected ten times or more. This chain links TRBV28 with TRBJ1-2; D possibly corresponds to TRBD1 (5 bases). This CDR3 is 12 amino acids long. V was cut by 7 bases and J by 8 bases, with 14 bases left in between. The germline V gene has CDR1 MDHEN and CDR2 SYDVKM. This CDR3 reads CASNRGEQGYTF. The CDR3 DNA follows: TGTGCCAGCAACAGAGGGGAGCAAGGCTACACCTTC.

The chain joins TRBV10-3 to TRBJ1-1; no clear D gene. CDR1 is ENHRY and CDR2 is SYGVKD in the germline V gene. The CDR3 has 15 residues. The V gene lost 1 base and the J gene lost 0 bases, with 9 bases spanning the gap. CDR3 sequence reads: CAISEFGSLNTEAFF. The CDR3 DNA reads TGTGCCATCAGTGAGTTTGGAAGCCTGAACACTGAAGCTTTCTTT.

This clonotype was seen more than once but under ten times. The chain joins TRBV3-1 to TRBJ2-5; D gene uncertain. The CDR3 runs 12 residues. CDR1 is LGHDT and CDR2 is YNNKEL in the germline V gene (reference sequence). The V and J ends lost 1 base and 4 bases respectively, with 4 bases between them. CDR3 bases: TGTGCCAGCAGCCAAGTCGGAGAGACCCAGTACTTC. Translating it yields CASSQVGETQYF.

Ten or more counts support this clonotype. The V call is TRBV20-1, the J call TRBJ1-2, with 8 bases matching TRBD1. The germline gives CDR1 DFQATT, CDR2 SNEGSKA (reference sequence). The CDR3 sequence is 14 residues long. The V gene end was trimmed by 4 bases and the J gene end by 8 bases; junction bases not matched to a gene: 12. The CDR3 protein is CSAIPPQGARGYTF. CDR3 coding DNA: TGCAGTGCTATCCCCCCCCAGGGGGCGCGCGGCTACACCTTC.

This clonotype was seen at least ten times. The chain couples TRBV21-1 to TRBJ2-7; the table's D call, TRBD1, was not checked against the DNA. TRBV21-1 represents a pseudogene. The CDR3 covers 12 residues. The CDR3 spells CASSKRWGQGQF. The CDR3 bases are TGTGCCAGCAGCAAACGTTGGGGACAGGGTCAGTTC.

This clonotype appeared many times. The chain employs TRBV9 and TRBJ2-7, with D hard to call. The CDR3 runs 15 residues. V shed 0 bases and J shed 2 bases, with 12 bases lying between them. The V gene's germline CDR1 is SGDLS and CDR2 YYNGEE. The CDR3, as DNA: TGTGCCAGCAGCGTAGCTACCGGACGGGCCTACGAGCAGTACTTC. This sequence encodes CASSVATGRAYEQYF.

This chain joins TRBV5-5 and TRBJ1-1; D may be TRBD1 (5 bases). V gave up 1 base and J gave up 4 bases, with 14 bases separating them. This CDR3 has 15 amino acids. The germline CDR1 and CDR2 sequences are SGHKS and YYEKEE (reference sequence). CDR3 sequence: CASSLTARGVTEAFF. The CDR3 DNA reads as TGTGCCAGCAGCTTGACGGCTCGAGGGGTCACTGAAGCTTTCTTT. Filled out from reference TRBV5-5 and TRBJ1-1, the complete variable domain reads DAGVTQSPTHLIKTRGQQVTLRCSPISGHKSVSWYQQVLGQGPQFIFQYYEKEERGRGNFPDRFSARQFPNYSSELNVNALLLGDSALYLCASSLTARGVTEAFFGQGTRLTVV.

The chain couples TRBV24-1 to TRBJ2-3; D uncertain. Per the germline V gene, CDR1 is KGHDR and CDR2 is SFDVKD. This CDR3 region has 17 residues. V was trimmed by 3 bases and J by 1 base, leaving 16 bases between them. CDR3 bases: TGTGCCACCAGTGATCCCACCAGAAGCGATGGCACAGATACGCAGTATTTT. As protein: CATSDPTRSDGTDTQYF.

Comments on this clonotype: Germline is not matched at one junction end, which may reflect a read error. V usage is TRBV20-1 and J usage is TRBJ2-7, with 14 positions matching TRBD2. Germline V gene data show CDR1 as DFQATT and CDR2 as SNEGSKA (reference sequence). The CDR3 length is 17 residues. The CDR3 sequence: CGAKTSGGVIPAKEQYF. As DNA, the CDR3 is TGCGGTGCTAAGACTAGCGGGGGGGTAATTCCCGCTAAAGAGCAGTACTTC.

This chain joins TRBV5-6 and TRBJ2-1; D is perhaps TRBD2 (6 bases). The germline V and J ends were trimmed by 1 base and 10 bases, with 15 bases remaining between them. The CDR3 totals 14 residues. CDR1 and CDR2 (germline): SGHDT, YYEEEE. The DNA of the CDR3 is TGTGCCAGCAGCTTGTTGCGGGGTCCTCAAGAGCAGTTCTTC. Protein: CASSLLRGPQEQFF.

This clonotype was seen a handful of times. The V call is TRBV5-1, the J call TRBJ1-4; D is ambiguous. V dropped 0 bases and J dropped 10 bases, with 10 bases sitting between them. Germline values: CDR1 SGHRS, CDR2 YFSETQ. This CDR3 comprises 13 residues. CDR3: CASSLAGVGKLFF. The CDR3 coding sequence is TGCGCCAGCAGCTTGGCTGGGGTTGGAAAACTGTTTTTT.

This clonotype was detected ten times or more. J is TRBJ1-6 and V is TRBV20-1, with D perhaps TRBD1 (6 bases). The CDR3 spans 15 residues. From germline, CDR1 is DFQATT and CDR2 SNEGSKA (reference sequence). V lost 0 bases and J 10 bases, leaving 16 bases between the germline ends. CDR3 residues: CSARDLRGKGSPLHF. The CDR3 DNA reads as TGCAGTGCTAGAGATCTGAGGGGGAAAGGGTCACCCCTCCACTTT.

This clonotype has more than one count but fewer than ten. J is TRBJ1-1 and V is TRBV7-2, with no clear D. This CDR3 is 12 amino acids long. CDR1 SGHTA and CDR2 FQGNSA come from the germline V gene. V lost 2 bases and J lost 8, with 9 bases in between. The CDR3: CASSLYEGEAFF. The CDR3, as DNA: TGTGCCAGCAGCTTATATGAGGGAGAAGCTTTCTTT. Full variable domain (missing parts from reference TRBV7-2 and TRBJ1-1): GAGVSQSPSNKVTEKGKDVELRCDPISGHTALYWYRQSLGQGLEFLIYFQGNSAPDKSGLPSDRFSAERTGGSVSTLTIQRTQQEDSAVYLCASSLYEGEAFFGQGTRLTVV.

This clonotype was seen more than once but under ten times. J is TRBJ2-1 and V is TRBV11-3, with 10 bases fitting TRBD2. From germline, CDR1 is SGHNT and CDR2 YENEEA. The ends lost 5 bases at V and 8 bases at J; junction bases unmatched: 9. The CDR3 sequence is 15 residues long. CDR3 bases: TGTGCCAGCAGCCGACTAGCGGGCGGGGGCGATGAGCAGTTCTTC. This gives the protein CASSRLAGGGDEQFF.

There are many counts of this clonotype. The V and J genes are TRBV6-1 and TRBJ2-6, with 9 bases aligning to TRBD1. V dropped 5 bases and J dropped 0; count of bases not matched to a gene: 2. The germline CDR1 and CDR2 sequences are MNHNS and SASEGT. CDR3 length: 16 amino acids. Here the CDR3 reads CASSMTGGSGANVLTF. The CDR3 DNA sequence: TGTGCCAGCAGTATGACAGGGGGCTCTGGGGCCAACGTCCTGACTTTC.

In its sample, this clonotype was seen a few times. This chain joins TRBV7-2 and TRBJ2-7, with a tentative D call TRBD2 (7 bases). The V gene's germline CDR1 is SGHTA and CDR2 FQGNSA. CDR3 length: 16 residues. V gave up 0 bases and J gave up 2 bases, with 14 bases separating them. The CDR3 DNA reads TGTGCCAGCAGCTTAGCCCTCTGGCGGGGGCCCTACGAGCAGTACTTC. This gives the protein CASSLALWRGPYEQYF.